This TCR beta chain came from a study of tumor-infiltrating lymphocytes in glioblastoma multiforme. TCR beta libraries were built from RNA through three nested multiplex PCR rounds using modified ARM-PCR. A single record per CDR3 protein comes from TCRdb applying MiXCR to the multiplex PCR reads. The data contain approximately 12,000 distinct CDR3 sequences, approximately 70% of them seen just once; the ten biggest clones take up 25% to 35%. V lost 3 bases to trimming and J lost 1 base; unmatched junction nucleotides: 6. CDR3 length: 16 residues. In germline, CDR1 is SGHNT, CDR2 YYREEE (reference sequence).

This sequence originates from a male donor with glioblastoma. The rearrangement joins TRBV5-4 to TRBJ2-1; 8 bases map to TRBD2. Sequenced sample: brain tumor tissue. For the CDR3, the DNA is TGTGCCAGCAGCTCGGGGGGGACTAGTTCCTACAATGAGCAGTTCTTC. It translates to CASSSGGTSSYNEQFF.